Listed below are T cell receptor beta chains from one sample, sequenced in a study of molecular identifiers for immune sequencing clone quantification. TCRdb re-called the PCR reads through MiXCR, storing one row per CDR3 protein. The sample includes about 510,000 distinct CDR3 sequences, around 25% of them seen just once. The sequenced sample was naive CD8+ T cells from blood, with Jurkat cell RNA spiked in. These receptor sequences come from a human donor in good health. Some libraries in this study had Jurkat cell RNA spiked in. Each CDR3 is given with its conserved first and last residue.

CASSQGRDRAPYNEQFF | TRBJ2-1 | TRBV14
CASSLWTGLASNTEAFF | TRBJ1-1 | TRBV7-8
CATRAGPYQGTQYF | TRBJ2-5 | TRBV24-1
CASSPFPGGLADTQYF | TRBJ2-3 | TRBV19
CASSTTGGNEQFF | TRBJ2-1 | TRBV5-6
CSVNGIGSSYEQYF | TRBJ2-7 | TRBV29-1
CASSQSRGRDTQYF | TRBJ2-3 | TRBV4-3
CASSLRGAGVSTDTQYF | TRBJ2-3 | TRBV7-9
CASSSGQGVGTDTQYF | TRBJ2-3 | TRBV5-1
CSARAVLTSTDTKYF | TRBJ2-3 | TRBV20-1
CASSPDPPPSSYNEQFF | TRBJ2-1 | TRBV19
CASSSRQVISGPDYNEQFF | TRBJ2-1 | TRBV11-3
CSVEDALGTRDTQYF | TRBJ2-3 | TRBV29-1
CASSQGLGLTSDTQYF | TRBJ2-3 | TRBV4-3